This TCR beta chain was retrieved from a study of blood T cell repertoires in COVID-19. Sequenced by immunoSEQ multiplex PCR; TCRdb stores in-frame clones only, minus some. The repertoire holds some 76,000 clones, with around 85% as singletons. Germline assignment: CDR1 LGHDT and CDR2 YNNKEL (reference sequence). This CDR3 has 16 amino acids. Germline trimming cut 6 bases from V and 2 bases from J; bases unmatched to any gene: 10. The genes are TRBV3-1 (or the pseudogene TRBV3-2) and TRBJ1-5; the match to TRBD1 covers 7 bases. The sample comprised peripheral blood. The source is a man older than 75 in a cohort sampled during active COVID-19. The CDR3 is CASSPRGGGGNQPQHF. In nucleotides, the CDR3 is TGTGCCAGCAGTCCGCGAGGGGGCGGGGGCAATCAGCCCCAGCATTTT.